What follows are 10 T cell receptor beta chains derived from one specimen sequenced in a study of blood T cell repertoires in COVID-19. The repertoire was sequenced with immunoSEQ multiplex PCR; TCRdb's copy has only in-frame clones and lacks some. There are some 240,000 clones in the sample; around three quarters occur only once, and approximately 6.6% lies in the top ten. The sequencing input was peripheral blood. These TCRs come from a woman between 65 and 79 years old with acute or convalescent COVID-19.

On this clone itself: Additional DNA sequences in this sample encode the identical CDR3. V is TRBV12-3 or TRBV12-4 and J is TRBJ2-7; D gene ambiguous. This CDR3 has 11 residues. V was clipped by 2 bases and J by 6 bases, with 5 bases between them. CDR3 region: CASSLYGEQYF. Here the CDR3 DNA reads TGTGCCAGCAGTTTATACGGCGAGCAGTACTTC.

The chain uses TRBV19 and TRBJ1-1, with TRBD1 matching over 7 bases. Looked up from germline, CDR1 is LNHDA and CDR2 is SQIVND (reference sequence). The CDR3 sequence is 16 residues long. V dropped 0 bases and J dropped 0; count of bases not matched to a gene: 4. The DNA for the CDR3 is TGTGCCAGTAGTATAGACGGGACAGCCCTGAACACTGAAGCTTTCTTT. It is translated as CASSIDGTALNTEAFF.

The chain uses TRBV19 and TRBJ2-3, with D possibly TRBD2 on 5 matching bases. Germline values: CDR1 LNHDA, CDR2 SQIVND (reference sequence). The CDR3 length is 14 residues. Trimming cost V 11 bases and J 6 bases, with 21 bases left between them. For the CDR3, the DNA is TGTGCCGGCCGAGGACTGGCCACACCCGATACGCAGTATTTT. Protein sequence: CAGRGLATPDTQYF.

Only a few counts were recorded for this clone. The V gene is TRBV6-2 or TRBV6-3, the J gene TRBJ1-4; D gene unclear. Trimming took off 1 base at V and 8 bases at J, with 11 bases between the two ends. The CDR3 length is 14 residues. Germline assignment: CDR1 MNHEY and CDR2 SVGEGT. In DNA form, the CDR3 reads TGTGCCAGCAGTTACTATGGGGAGGGAGAAAAACTGTTTTTT. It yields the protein CASSYYGEGEKLFF.

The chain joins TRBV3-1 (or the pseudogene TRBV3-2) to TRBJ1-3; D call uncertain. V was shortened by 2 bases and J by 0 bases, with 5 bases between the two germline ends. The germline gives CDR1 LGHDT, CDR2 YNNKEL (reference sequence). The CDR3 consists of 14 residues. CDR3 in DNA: TGTGCCAGCAGCCAATCGGGCTCTGGAAACACCATATATTTT. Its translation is CASSQSGSGNTIYF.

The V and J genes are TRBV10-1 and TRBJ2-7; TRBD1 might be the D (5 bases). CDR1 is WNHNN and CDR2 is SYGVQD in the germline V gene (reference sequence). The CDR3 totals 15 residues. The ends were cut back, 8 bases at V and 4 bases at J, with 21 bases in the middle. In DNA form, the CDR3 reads TGCGCCAGCCGACCCCCCTTTGGGGCCCAGTACGAGCAGTACGTC. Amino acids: CASRPPFGAQYEQYV.

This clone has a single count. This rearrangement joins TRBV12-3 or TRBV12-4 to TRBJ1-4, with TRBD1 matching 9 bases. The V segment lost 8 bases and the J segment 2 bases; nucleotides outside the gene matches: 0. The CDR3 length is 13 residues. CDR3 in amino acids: CASGQGTNEKLFF. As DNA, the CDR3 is TGTGCCAGCGGACAGGGGACTAATGAAAAACTGTTTTTT.

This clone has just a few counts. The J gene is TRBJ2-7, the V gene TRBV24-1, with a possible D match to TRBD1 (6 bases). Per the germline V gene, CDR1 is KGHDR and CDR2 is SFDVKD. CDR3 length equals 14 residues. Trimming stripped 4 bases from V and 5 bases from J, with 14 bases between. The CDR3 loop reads CATSEGDRFNEQYF. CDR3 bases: TGTGCCACCAGTGAGGGTGACAGGTTCAACGAGCAGTACTTC.

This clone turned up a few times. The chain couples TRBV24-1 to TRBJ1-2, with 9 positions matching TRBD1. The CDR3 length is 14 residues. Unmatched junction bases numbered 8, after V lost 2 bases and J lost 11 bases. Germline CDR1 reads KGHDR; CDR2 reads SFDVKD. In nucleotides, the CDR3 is TGTGCCACCAGTGATTCGGGACAGGGCTTAGGGTACACCTTC. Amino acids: CATSDSGQGLGYTF.

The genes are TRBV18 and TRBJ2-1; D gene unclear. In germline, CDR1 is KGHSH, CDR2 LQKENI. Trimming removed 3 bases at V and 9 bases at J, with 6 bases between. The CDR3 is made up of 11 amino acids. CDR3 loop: CASSPSTEQFF. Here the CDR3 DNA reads TGTGCCAGCTCACCGAGTACTGAGCAGTTCTTC.